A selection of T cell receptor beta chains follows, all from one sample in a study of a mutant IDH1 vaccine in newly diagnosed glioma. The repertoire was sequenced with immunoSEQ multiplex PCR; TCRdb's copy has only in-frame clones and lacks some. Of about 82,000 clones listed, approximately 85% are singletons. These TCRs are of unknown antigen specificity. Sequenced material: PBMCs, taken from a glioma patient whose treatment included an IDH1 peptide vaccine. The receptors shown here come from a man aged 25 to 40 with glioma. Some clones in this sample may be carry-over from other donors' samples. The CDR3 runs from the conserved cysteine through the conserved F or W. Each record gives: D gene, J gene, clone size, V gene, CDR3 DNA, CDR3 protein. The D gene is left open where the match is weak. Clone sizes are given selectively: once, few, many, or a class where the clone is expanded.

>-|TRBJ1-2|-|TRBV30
TGTGCCTGGAGTGTCGGGGGCTCCGGCTACACCTTC
CAWSVGGSGYTF
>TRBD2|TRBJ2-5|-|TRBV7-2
TGTGCCAGCAGCTTTGGCGGGGGGGCAGGAGAGACCCAGTACTTC
CASSFGGGAGETQYF
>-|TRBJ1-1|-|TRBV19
TGTGCCAGTAGTACCGCCGGAGGAATGAACACTGAAGCTTTCTTT
CASSTAGGMNTEAFF
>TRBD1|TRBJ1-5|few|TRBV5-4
TGTGCCAGCAGCCCGGACAGGGGGCGCGGGCAGCCCCAGCATTTT
CASSPDRGRGQPQHF
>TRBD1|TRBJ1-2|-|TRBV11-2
TGTGCCAGCAGCTCCCGGGACAGGGACCCATATGGCTACACCTTC
CASSSRDRDPYGYTF
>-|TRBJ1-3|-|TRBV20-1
TGCAGTGCTGACAGGGGAAACACCATATATTTT
CSADRGNTIYF
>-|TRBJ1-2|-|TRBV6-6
TGTGCCAGCAGTAAGTCTAAGAGCTACACCTTC
CASSKSKSYTF
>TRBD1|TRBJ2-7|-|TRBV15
TGTGCCACCAGCCCCCGACAGGGAGTCTACGAGCAGTACTTC
CATSPRQGVYEQYF
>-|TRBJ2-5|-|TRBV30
TGTGCCTGGAGTTATGAGACCCAGTACTTC
CAWSYETQYF
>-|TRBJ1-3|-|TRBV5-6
TGTGCCAGCAGCTTGTTTTTAATTGGGTTTGGAAACACCATATATTTT
CASSLFLIGFGNTIYF
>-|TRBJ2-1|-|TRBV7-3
TGTGCCAGCAGCTTAAACGGCGGGGGCCCCAACGATGAGCAGTTCTTC
CASSLNGGGPNDEQFF
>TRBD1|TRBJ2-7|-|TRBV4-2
TGTGCCAGCAGCCAATCGGGACAGGGGAGCTACGAGCAGTACTTC
CASSQSGQGSYEQYF
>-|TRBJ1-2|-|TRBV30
TGTGCCTGGAGGAAGCTCGGTGGCTACACCTTC
CAWRKLGGYTF
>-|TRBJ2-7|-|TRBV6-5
TGTGCCAGCAGTTTAAGGGGACCCTACGAGCAGTACTTC
CASSLRGPYEQYF
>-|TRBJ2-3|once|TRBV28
TGTGCCAGCAGTTCCCCGGGCCTTCGCACAGATACGCAGTATTTT
CASSSPGLRTDTQYF
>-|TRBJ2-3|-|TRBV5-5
TGTGCCAGCAGCTTGGTACCGCCCACCACAGATACGCAGTATTTT
CASSLVPPTTDTQYF
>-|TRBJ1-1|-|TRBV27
TGTGCCAGCAGTCCCCTCCTAGGCATGAACACTGAAGCTTTCTTT
CASSPLLGMNTEAFF
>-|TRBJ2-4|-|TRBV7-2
TGTGCCAGCAGCTTAGAACCGGAGATCGACATTCAGTACTTC
CASSLEPEIDIQYF
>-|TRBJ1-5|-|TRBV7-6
TGTGCCAGCAGCTTAGGCCGAAATCAGCCCCAGCATTTT
CASSLGRNQPQHF
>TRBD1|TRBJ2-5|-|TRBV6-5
TGTGCCAGCAGTCTGGACAGGCGGGAGACCCAGTACTTC
CASSLDRRETQYF
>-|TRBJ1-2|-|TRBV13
TGTGCCAGCACACAGGACAGATTAAACTATGGCTACACCTTC
CASTQDRLNYGYTF
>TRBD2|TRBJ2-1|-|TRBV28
TGTGCCAGCAGTTTATCACTAGCGGGGGCCAACGACTACAATGAGCAGTTCTTC
CASSLSLAGANDYNEQFF
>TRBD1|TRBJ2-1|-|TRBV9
TGTGCCAGCAGTCTATCCGGGACAGCTTACAATGAGCAGTTCTTC
CASSLSGTAYNEQFF